Below, 13 T cell receptor beta chains from the same sample are listed, as sequenced in a study of CD8+ T cells in alopecia areata. The treatment here: oral pan-JAK inhibitor, 5-10 mg twice daily. Isolated RNA was reverse transcribed into cDNA used as the sequencing template. Sequenced by immunoSEQ multiplex PCR; TCRdb stores in-frame clones only, minus some. The data show under 200,000 clones, 50% to 70% seen once. Sequencing used CD4+ T cells sorted from blood, obtained at week 4, from a patient treated with tofacitinib. The receptors come from a human donor with alopecia areata.

CDR3 in DNA: TGTGCCAGCAGTGAATCCAGACTAGCGGGGACCTACGAGCAGTACTTC. Translation: CASSESRLAGTYEQYF. This chain links TRBV25-1 with TRBJ2-7, with 11 bases identical to TRBD2. The germline gives CDR1 MGHDK, CDR2 SYGVNS. This CDR3 is 16 amino acids long. Unmatched junction bases numbered 4, after V lost 1 base and J lost 2 bases.

This clone was detected a few times. The chain links TRBV14 to TRBJ1-3; D gene uncertain. This CDR3 has 13 amino acids. Germline assignment: CDR1 SGHDN and CDR2 FVKESK. The V end lost 7 bases, the J end lost 0 bases, and 7 bases lay between the germline ends. The DNA of the CDR3 is TGTGCCAGCAAGCCATACTCTGGAAACACCATATATTTT. This sequence encodes CASKPYSGNTIYF.

This sequence joins TRBV29-1 and TRBJ2-3; unclear D gene. CDR3 length: 13 residues. V gave up 7 bases and J gave up 4 bases, with 15 bases separating them. CDR1 and CDR2 from the germline V gene are SQVTM and ANQGSEA. The CDR3, as DNA: TGCAGCGCCGATGCAGGTACTCCAGATACGCAGTATTTT. This sequence encodes CSADAGTPDTQYF.

The V gene is TRBV6-5, the J gene TRBJ1-5; D unclear. CDR1 MNHEY and CDR2 SVGAGI come from the germline V gene. V lost 7 bases, J lost 9 bases, and 7 bases lay in between. This CDR3 contains 10 residues. Here the CDR3 DNA reads TGTGCCAGCACCTACACGCCCCAGCATTTT. It codes for CASTYTPQHF.

The chain has TRBV30 and TRBJ1-1; 9 bases are a match to TRBD1. Germline V gives CDR1 GTSNPN, CDR2 SVGIG (reference sequence). With 7 bases clipped from V and 4 bases from J, the junction kept 7 bases outside the gene matches. This CDR3 has 13 amino acids. The CDR3 sequence: CALQGAGLTEAFF. The CDR3 bases are TGTGCCTTACAGGGGGCAGGGCTCACTGAAGCTTTCTTT.

This sequence joins TRBV14 and TRBJ1-2; the D is unclear. V was clipped by 4 bases and J by 4 bases, with 13 bases between them. CDR1 is SGHDN and CDR2 is FVKESK in the germline V gene. The CDR3 runs 14 residues. CDR3 amino acids: CASSPGSRSYGYTF. In DNA form, the CDR3 reads TGTGCCAGCAGCCCCGGATCGAGGTCCTATGGCTACACCTTC. Variable domain in full (rest from reference TRBV14 and TRBJ1-2): EAGVTQFPSHSVIEKGQTVTLRCDPISGHDNLYWYRRVMGKEIKFLLHFVKESKQDESGMPNNRFLAERTGGTYSTLKVQPAELEDSGVYFCASSPGSRSYGYTFGSGTRLTVV.

The rearrangement links TRBV7-9 to TRBJ1-1; TRBD1 aligns across 10 bases. V lost 3 bases and J lost 0; bases outside the gene matches: 1. The CDR3 covers 15 residues. Germline lookup yields CDR1 SEHNR and CDR2 FQNEAQ (reference sequence). CDR3 sequence: CASSLGTGVNTEAFF. The CDR3, as DNA: TGTGCCAGCAGCTTGGGGACAGGGGTGAACACTGAAGCTTTCTTT.

The CDR3 DNA sequence: TGTGCCAGCAGGCGGGACAGGACTACAGATACGCAGTATTTT. Translation: CASRRDRTTDTQYF. The chain recombines TRBV27 with TRBJ2-3; 8 nucleotides line up with TRBD1. CDR1 MNHEY and CDR2 SMNVEV come from the germline V gene (reference sequence). Trimming took 6 bases from V and 3 from J; bases not matched to a gene: 5. The CDR3 is 14 residues long.

This clone has only a few counts. The V and J genes are TRBV5-1 and TRBJ2-1; tentative D call: TRBD1 (5 bases). The CDR3 length is 14 residues. V was clipped by 0 bases and J by 10 bases, with 14 bases between them. Germline CDR1 and CDR2: SGHRS and YFSETQ. Here the CDR3 reads CASSLGPGLKEQFF. The CDR3 coding sequence is TGCGCCAGCAGCTTGGGTCCAGGGTTAAAGGAGCAGTTCTTC. The full variable domain, with the rest looked up from reference TRBV5-1 and TRBJ2-1, is KAGVTQTPRYLIKTRGQQVTLSCSPISGHRSVSWYQQTPGQGLQFLFEYFSETQRNKGNFPGRFSGRQFSNSRSEMNVSTLELGDSALYLCASSLGPGLKEQFFGPGTRLTVL.

The V gene is TRBV29-1, the J gene TRBJ2-5; 9 nucleotides align to TRBD2. V shed 6 bases, J shed 1 base, and the junction held 3 bases outside the gene matches. Germline CDR1 is SQVTM and CDR2 is ANQGSEA. The CDR3 spans 13 residues. Here the CDR3 reads CSVAGGPQETQYF. For the CDR3, the DNA is TGCAGCGTCGCGGGGGGGCCCCAAGAGACCCAGTACTTC. Variable domain in full (rest from reference TRBV29-1 and TRBJ2-5): SAVISQKPSRDICQRGTSLTIQCQVDSQVTMMFWYRQQPGQSLTLIATANQGSEATYESGFVIDKFPISRPNLTFSTLTVSNMSPEDSSIYLCSVAGGPQETQYFGPGTRLLVL.

This chain links TRBV2 with TRBJ2-3, with unresolved D. V lost 5 bases and J 3 bases, leaving 9 bases between the germline ends. The CDR3 has 13 residues. CDR1 is SNHLY, CDR2 FYNNEI, per germline. The CDR3 region has the DNA TGTGCCAGCAGTCTACGGACGACAGATACGCAGTATTTT. Translated, it gives CASSLRTTDTQYF.

The sample holds a few counts of this clone. The chain recombines TRBV30 with TRBJ1-5; no firm D call. The CDR3 runs to 14 residues. V lost 0 bases, J lost 4 bases, and 10 bases lay in between. Germline-derived CDR1 and CDR2 are GTSNPN and SVGIG (reference sequence). Here the CDR3 reads CAWSVRQGNQPQHF. In DNA form, the CDR3 reads TGTGCCTGGAGTGTACGGCAAGGGAATCAGCCCCAGCATTTT.

This clone appeared once. The chain couples TRBV30 to TRBJ1-5; D possibly corresponds to TRBD1 (6 bases). The germline CDR1 and CDR2 sequences are GTSNPN and SVGIG (reference sequence). The CDR3 length is 14 residues. The V and J ends lost 0 bases and 7 bases respectively, with 13 bases between them. The CDR3 nucleotides read TGTGCCTGGAGTGTACAGGGTATCGGGCAGCCCCAGCATTTT. Encoded protein: CAWSVQGIGQPQHF.